A single sample gave rise to the 22 T cell receptor beta chains below, sequenced in a study of early T cells in non-severe SARS-CoV-2 infection. Each CDR3 protein is one row after TCRdb ran MiXCR on the 5' RACE reads. Among over 100,000 distinct CDR3 sequences listed, around 13% were seen once. Sequenced: whole blood. These receptors were obtained from an adult who was a healthcare worker with PCR-confirmed SARS-CoV-2 infection or an uninfected control (not recorded which).

This clonotype was seen many times. The gene calls are TRBV7-3 and TRBJ2-5; D is perhaps TRBD1 (5 bases). Germline lookup yields CDR1 SGHTA and CDR2 FQGTGA. The V gene lost 6 bases and the J gene lost 3 bases, with 5 bases spanning the gap. The CDR3 is made up of 11 amino acids. For the CDR3, the DNA is TGTGCCAGCAGACAGGAAGAGACCCAGTACTTC. It yields the protein CASRQEETQYF.

This chain uses TRBV9 with TRBJ1-2, with D possibly matching TRBD1 (5 bases). There are 14 residues in the CDR3. The germline gives CDR1 SGDLS, CDR2 YYNGEE. With 2 bases removed from V and 4 bases from J, the gap between germline ends came to 12 bases. This CDR3 is CASSVSGGGYGYTF. The CDR3, as DNA: TGTGCCAGCAGCGTTTCCGGGGGTGGCTATGGCTACACCTTC.

The chain links TRBV29-1 to TRBJ2-7; D gene ambiguous. V was pared by 4 bases and J by 1 base, with 5 bases between. Per the germline V gene, CDR1 is SQVTM and CDR2 is ANQGSEA. This CDR3 spans 11 amino acids. The CDR3 region is CSVVRSYEQYF. The CDR3 nucleotides read TGCAGCGTTGTCAGGTCCTACGAGCAGTACTTC.

This clonotype was found many times. This rearrangement joins TRBV29-1 to TRBJ1-2; D not resolved. V dropped 2 bases and J dropped 6 bases, with 13 bases sitting between them. There are 13 residues in the CDR3. Germline-derived CDR1 and CDR2 are SQVTM and ANQGSEA. In DNA, the CDR3 is TGCAGCGTTGAATTCCGGTATCAGAATGGCTACACCTTC. Its protein is CSVEFRYQNGYTF.

This clonotype was observed a handful of times. The chain recombines TRBV28 with TRBJ2-7; possibly TRBD1 or TRBD2 for D (5 bases each). The CDR3 consists of 14 residues. Germline assignment: CDR1 MDHEN and CDR2 SYDVKM. Between the trimmed V and J ends, which lost 8 bases and 0 bases, there was a span of 14 bases. The CDR3 is CASSGTVSSYEQYF. The CDR3 nucleotides are TGTGCCAGCTCCGGGACGGTCAGCTCCTACGAGCAGTACTTC. Full variable domain (missing parts from reference TRBV28 and TRBJ2-7): DVKVTQSSRYLVKRTGEKVFLECVQDMDHENMFWYRQDPGLGLRLIYFSYDVKMKEKGDIPEGYSVSREKKERFSLILESASTNQTSMYLCASSGTVSSYEQYFGPGTRLTVT.

The genes are TRBV10-1 and TRBJ1-1; D remains unclear. V was pared by 4 bases and J by 4 bases, with 7 bases between. This CDR3 region has 12 residues. Germline CDR1 reads WNHNN; CDR2 reads SYGVQD (reference sequence). The DNA of the CDR3 is TGCGCCAGCAGTGGCGGGAGCACTGAAGCTTTCTTT. It yields the protein CASSGGSTEAFF.

The CDR3 loop reads CASSQSREIGDEQYF. The CDR3 DNA reads TGCGCCAGCAGCCAATCCAGGGAAATCGGCGACGAGCAGTACTTC. The J gene is TRBJ2-7, the V gene TRBV4-3; D is perhaps TRBD1 (5 bases). CDR1 and CDR2 (germline): LGHNA, YSLEER. Trimming took 2 bases from V and 5 from J, leaving 16 bases between them. CDR3 length equals 15 residues.

V usage is TRBV29-1 and J usage is TRBJ2-5; 9 nucleotides match TRBD2. The V and J ends lost 8 bases and 5 bases, in that order; junction bases with no gene match: 9. The germline V gene encodes CDR1 SQVTM and CDR2 ANQGSEA. The length of the CDR3 is 13 residues. The CDR3 nucleotides read TGCAGCTCACATAGCGGGAGTGCGGAGACCCAGTACTTC. It codes for CSSHSGSAETQYF.

This clonotype has a handful of counts. This may be a read error, as it is one base from a much larger clone. This chain connects TRBV6-6 to TRBJ2-6, with unresolved D. The CDR3 extends over 15 amino acids. CDR1 is MNHNY, CDR2 SVGAGI, per germline (reference sequence). Trimming removed 6 bases from V and 3 bases from J, with 12 bases in between. The CDR3 DNA follows: TGTGCCAGCAGCTCGGAGCAGTTTGGGGCCAACGTCCTGACTTTC. This codes for CASSSEQFGANVLTF.

The genes are TRBV5-1 and TRBJ2-5, with D maybe TRBD1 (5 bases). Germline CDR1 is SGHRS and CDR2 is YFSETQ. The CDR3 consists of 15 residues. Trimming cost V 0 bases and J 5 bases, with 14 bases left between them. CDR3 nucleotide sequence: TGCGCCAGCAGCTTGGAGGTGGGGCGCCTGGAGACCCAGTACTTC. It specifies CASSLEVGRLETQYF.

This clonotype was seen at least ten times. The chain has TRBV12-3 or TRBV12-4 and TRBJ2-1; D is undetermined. The V gene lost 1 base and the J gene lost 0 bases, with 7 bases spanning the gap. The CDR3 length is 15 residues. CDR3 sequence: CASSLGLSSYNEQFF. The CDR3 DNA sequence: TGTGCCAGCAGTTTAGGGCTGAGCTCCTACAATGAGCAGTTCTTC.

J is TRBJ2-7 and V is TRBV4-2; no definite D call. The CDR3 consists of 14 residues. Looked up from germline, CDR1 is LGHNA and CDR2 is YNFKEQ. V was shortened by 0 bases and J by 4 bases, with 10 bases between the two germline ends. The CDR3 reads CASSQEGGAYEQYF. In nucleotides, the CDR3 is TGTGCCAGCAGCCAAGAGGGCGGCGCATACGAGCAGTACTTC.

The chain combines TRBV7-9 with TRBJ2-7; 9 bases agree with TRBD1. V lost 1 base to trimming and J lost 2 bases; unmatched junction nucleotides: 6. Germline assignment: CDR1 SEHNR and CDR2 FQNEAQ (reference sequence). The CDR3 consists of 16 residues. CDR3 sequence: CASSLGRRQGAYEQYF. CDR3 bases: TGTGCCAGCAGCTTAGGCAGAAGACAGGGGGCCTACGAGCAGTACTTC.

This clonotype was observed a few times. CDR3 coding DNA: TGCAGTCGGCCTTACCCGACTAGCGCACCCACAGATACGCAGTATTTT. It specifies CSRPYPTSAPTDTQYF. The chain joins TRBV20-1 to TRBJ2-3, with 8 bases lining up with TRBD2. With 8 bases clipped from V and 2 bases from J, the junction kept 15 bases outside the gene matches. This CDR3 spans 16 amino acids. CDR1 and CDR2 (germline): DFQATT, SNEGSKA (reference sequence).

There are a few counts of this clonotype. The V and J genes are TRBV5-1 and TRBJ2-3, with 11 nucleotides matching TRBD2. The V segment lost 4 bases and the J segment 6 bases; nucleotides outside the gene matches: 10. Germline lookup yields CDR1 SGHRS and CDR2 YFSETQ. This CDR3 spans 16 amino acids. CDR3 sequence: CASSPELAGVGDTQYF. DNA of the CDR3: TGCGCCAGCAGCCCGGAACTAGCGGGAGTGGGGGATACGCAGTATTTT.

The rearrangement links TRBV5-1 to TRBJ2-3; 9 nucleotides align to TRBD2. The length of the CDR3 is 17 residues. Looked up from germline, CDR1 is SGHRS and CDR2 is YFSETQ. The J segment lost 4 bases and the V segment lost 0 bases, leaving 9 bases of the junction unmatched. The CDR3 loop is CASSLEIAGALSDTQYF. For the CDR3, the DNA is TGCGCCAGCAGCTTGGAGATAGCGGGAGCGTTGTCAGATACGCAGTATTTT.

Only a few counts were recorded for this clonotype. The chain employs TRBV7-3 and TRBJ2-7; D is perhaps TRBD1 (6 bases). The CDR3 has 14 residues. The germline V gene has CDR1 SGHTA and CDR2 FQGTGA. V gave up 5 bases and J gave up 7 bases, with 18 bases separating them. The CDR3 region is CASSKDSVASEQYF. CDR3 coding DNA: TGTGCCAGCAGCAAGGACAGTGTAGCGAGTGAGCAGTACTTC.

Only a few counts were recorded for this clonotype. The rearrangement joins TRBV12-3 or TRBV12-4 to TRBJ2-1, with 8 positions matching TRBD1. CDR3 length: 15 residues. Trimming cost V 8 bases and J 14 bases; bases outside gene matches: 20. The CDR3 nucleotides are TGTGCCAGCGGGTCGGGTCGGACAGGGCAAACAACCAAGTTCTTC. Translation: CASGSGRTGQTTKFF.

The chain links TRBV12-3 or TRBV12-4 to TRBJ2-3, with unresolved D. The V and J ends lost 6 bases and 7 bases respectively, with 14 bases between them. The CDR3 loop spans 13 amino acids. As DNA, the CDR3 is TGTGCCAGCAGCACGGATGGCGGCAATACGCAGTATTTT. Translating it yields CASSTDGGNTQYF.

In DNA, the CDR3 is TGTGCCAGCAGTTTGACTGTTTCTTTCCATACGCAGTATTTT. It is translated as CASSLTVSFHTQYF. This chain links TRBV28 with TRBJ2-3; D not certain. V lost 3 bases and J 7 bases, leaving 14 bases between the germline ends. CDR3 length equals 14 residues. CDR1 is MDHEN, CDR2 SYDVKM, per germline.

There are a few counts of this clonotype. V is TRBV7-2 and J is TRBJ2-3, with D hard to call. This CDR3 comprises 13 residues. Trimming stripped 5 bases from V and 4 bases from J, with 10 bases between. The germline V gene has CDR1 SGHTA and CDR2 FQGNSA. In DNA, the CDR3 is TGTGCCAGCAGCCCGGACGCAGCAGATACGCAGTATTTT. This codes for CASSPDAADTQYF.

This clonotype was seen repeatedly, ten times or more. The rearrangement links TRBV10-3 to TRBJ2-3; TRBD2 agrees at 8 bases. V lost 4 bases to trimming and J lost 7 bases; unmatched junction nucleotides: 10. In germline, CDR1 is ENHRY, CDR2 SYGVKD. The CDR3 consists of 15 residues. The CDR3 DNA is TGTGCCATCAGTGCGGGGACTAGGGACGGGTATACGCAGTATTTT. This encodes CAISAGTRDGYTQYF.